Listed below are T cell receptor beta chains from one sample, sequenced in a study of cytomegalovirus exposure and HLA in healthy donors. Data came from immunoSEQ multiplex PCR; TCRdb stores just in-frame clones and leaves some out. The sample contains some 130,000 clones, 76% of which appear only once. Source material: PBMCs. These receptors originate from a middle-aged man in good health and CMV-seronegative. CDR3s include the opening cysteine and the closing phenylalanine or tryptophan. D genes are given only for firm matches. Not every row has a clone size; where given, it reads once, few, many or a size class.

>14|.|TRBV6-5|TRBJ2-7|.
TGTGCCAGCAAGTATGGGGCAGCCTCCTACGAGCAGTACTTC
CASKYGAASYEQYF
>14|.|TRBV28|TRBJ1-4|.
TGTGCCAGCAGTTTGACAGGAAAAAATGAAAAACTGTTTTTT
CASSLTGKNEKLFF
>15|.|TRBV6-6|TRBJ2-1|TRBD2
TGTGCCAGCAGTCTCGTAGCGGGGGGAGACAATGAGCAGTTCTTC
CASSLVAGGDNEQFF
>15|.|TRBV6-5|TRBJ1-3|TRBD1
TGTGCCAGCAGACCCGGACAGGGCGGAGGAAACACCATATATTTT
CASRPGQGGGNTIYF
>16|.|TRBV5-1|TRBJ1-2|.
TGCGCCAGCAGCTCCAGTGTGGGAGGTCCTAACTATGGCTACACCTTC
CASSSSVGGPNYGYTF
>13|.|TRBV15|TRBJ1-1|.
TGTGCCACCAGCAGAAACTCGAACACTGAAGCTTTCTTT
CATSRNSNTEAFF
>14|.|TRBV30|TRBJ1-3|.
TGTGCCTGGACTCGGGGTTACTCTGGAAACACCATATATTTT
CAWTRGYSGNTIYF
>12|.|TRBV18|TRBJ2-7|TRBD2
TGTGCCAGCTCACCAGGTGATGCGGGGGTGTACTTC
CASSPGDAGVYF
>14|.|TRBV5-1|TRBJ2-5|TRBD1
TGCGCCAGCAGCCAAAGACAGGGCGGTGAGACCCAGTACTTC
CASSQRQGGETQYF
>14|few|TRBV28|TRBJ2-1|.
TGTGCCAGCAGTAAGGACACCAACTACAATGAGCAGTTCTTC
CASSKDTNYNEQFF
>17|medium-sized|TRBV4-3|TRBJ2-3|TRBD2
TGCGCCAGCAGCCAACAGGGACTAGCGGCGTACACAGATACGCAGTATTTT
CASSQQGLAAYTDTQYF
>13|.|TRBV30|TRBJ1-1|TRBD1
TGTGCCTGGAGTGCTAAGACAGGGACTGAAGCTTTCTTT
CAWSAKTGTEAFF
>12|few|TRBV7-2|TRBJ1-3|.
TGTGCCAGCAGCTTAGGGGCAAACACCATATATTTT
CASSLGANTIYF
>17|.|TRBV11-2|TRBJ2-5|TRBD2
TGTGCCAGCAGCTTAGGCGGGACTAGCGGGTTCCAAGAGACCCAGTACTTC
CASSLGGTSGFQETQYF
>14|once|TRBV5-1|TRBJ1-2|TRBD1
TGCGCCAGCAGCCCGGACAGGGAATTCTATGGCTACACCTTC
CASSPDREFYGYTF
>14|.|TRBV30|TRBJ1-4|TRBD1
TGTGCCTGGAGTGCGGGACAGGTGCAAGAAAAACTGTTTTTT
CAWSAGQVQEKLFF
>13|few|TRBV11-2|TRBJ1-5|.
TGTGCCAGCAGCAGGGGCGAAAATCAGCCCCAGCATTTT
CASSRGENQPQHF
>12|.|TRBV2|TRBJ2-7|.
TGTGCCAGCAGACCTCCGGGACTTGAGCAGTACTTC
CASRPPGLEQYF
>14|.|TRBV19|TRBJ1-4|TRBD1
TGTGCCAGTAGCCACAGGGGCCCCAGGGAAAAACTGTTTTTT
CASSHRGPREKLFF
>15|.|TRBV5-1|TRBJ2-3|TRBD2
TGCGCCAGCAGCCGAGCGGGGGAACGACCAGATACGCAGTATTTT
CASSRAGERPDTQYF
>17|.|TRBV7-2|TRBJ2-2|TRBD1
TGTGCCAGCAGCTTAGTGGGGACAGCACAACTCACCGGGGAGCTGTTTTTT
CASSLVGTAQLTGELFF
>14|.|TRBV7-2|TRBJ1-1|.
TGTGCCAGCAGCTTCGACGGCTTAGCGGCTGAAGCTTTCTTT
CASSFDGLAAEAFF
>14|.|TRBV29-1|TRBJ2-3|.
TGCAGCGTTGGGGGGCCTTCAGGAGTAGATACGCAGTATTTT
CSVGGPSGVDTQYF
>15|.|TRBV6-6|TRBJ2-1|TRBD2
TGTGCCAGCAGTTATAGCGGGAGGGCCTGGGATGAGCAGTTCTTC
CASSYSGRAWDEQFF
>16|.|TRBV28|TRBJ2-1|.
TGTGCCAGCAGCTACGAGCGGTTCAGCTCCTACAATGAGCAGTTCTTC
CASSYERFSSYNEQFF
>15|.|TRBV4-1|TRBJ1-2|TRBD1
TGCGCCAGCAGCCAAACCGGGACAGGGGGCGTCAACTACACCTTC
CASSQTGTGGVNYTF
>15|few|TRBV28|TRBJ1-2|TRBD1
TGTGCCAGCAGCTACCTGACAGGGGCTAACTATGGCTACACCTTC
CASSYLTGANYGYTF
>15|.|TRBV9|TRBJ2-1|.
TGTGCCAGCAGCGGTGCCGGGACACCTGGGAATGAGCAGTTCTTC
CASSGAGTPGNEQFF
>11|.|TRBV5-1|TRBJ2-7|TRBD1
TGCGCCAGCAGACAGGGGTACGAGCAGTACTTC
CASRQGYEQYF
>14|.|TRBV7-7|TRBJ2-5|.
TGTGCCAGCAGCCCGTCCGCAGGGTACGAGACCCAGTACTTC
CASSPSAGYETQYF
>13|.|TRBV6-5|TRBJ2-3|TRBD2
TGTGCCAGCAATAGCGGGGGAGAAGATACGCAGTATTTT
CASNSGGEDTQYF
>15|.|TRBV5-1|TRBJ2-1|.
TGCGCCAGCAGCTTGCAGGGCGAAACCTACAATGAGCAGTTCTTC
CASSLQGETYNEQFF
>12|.|TRBV6-5|TRBJ1-1|TRBD1
TGTGCCACAAAGGGACAGGGGGGTTCGTCTTTCTTT
CATKGQGGSSFF
>15|many|TRBV6-1|TRBJ2-4|TRBD1
TGTGCCAGCAGTTCACAGGGGACGGGTTGGAACATTCAGTACTTC
CASSSQGTGWNIQYF
>14|once|TRBV27|TRBJ1-2|.
TGTGCCAGCAGTTTAATCGGTGGCCCGGGGGGCTACACCTTC
CASSLIGGPGGYTF
>16|.|TRBV7-2|TRBJ2-3|TRBD2
TGTGCCAGCAGCATTTCGGCTAGCGGGTTAGCAGATACGCAGTATTTT
CASSISASGLADTQYF
>16|few|TRBV19|TRBJ1-2|TRBD1
TGTGCCAGTAGTATCCGAGGACAGGGGGCGCCGGGGGGCTACACCTTC
CASSIRGQGAPGGYTF
>20|.|TRBV10-3|TRBJ2-5|TRBD2
TGTGCCATCAGTGAGTCCAAGGGGACTAGCGGGGTACCTCATGTAGAGACCCAGTACTTC
CAISESKGTSGVPHVETQYF
>15|.|TRBV5-4|TRBJ2-3|TRBD2
TGTGCCAGCAGCCCAAGCGGGGGGAGAACAGATACGCAGTATTTT
CASSPSGGRTDTQYF
>16|.|TRBV7-2|TRBJ2-3|TRBD2
TGTGCCAGCAGCTCCGGACTAGCGGGAGGGCAGGATACGCAGTATTTT
CASSSGLAGGQDTQYF
>14|.|TRBV7-2|TRBJ1-6|.
TGTGCCAGCAGCTTAAACCCCGGGAGCTCACCCCTCCACTTT
CASSLNPGSSPLHF
>13|.|TRBV28|TRBJ1-1|.
TGTGCCAGCAGCCTCGACTTCAACACTGAAGCTTTCTTT
CASSLDFNTEAFF
>16|.|TRBV9|TRBJ2-5|TRBD1
TGTGCCAGCAGCGCCACGGGGACAGCAATCCAAGAGACCCAGTACTTC
CASSATGTAIQETQYF
>15|.|TRBV11-2|TRBJ1-1|TRBD1
TGTGCCAGCAGCTGGTCGGGACAGGGGAACACTGAAGCTTTCTTT
CASSWSGQGNTEAFF
>15|.|TRBV7-2|TRBJ1-2|.
TGTGCCAGCAGCAGCGGGCCGGGCCAGGGCGGTGGCTACACCTTC
CASSSGPGQGGGYTF
>15|.|TRBV5-4|TRBJ2-1|TRBD2
TGTGCCAGCAGCCGAGCGGGGGTGTCCTACAATGAGCAGTTCTTC
CASSRAGVSYNEQFF
>18|.|TRBV12-5|TRBJ2-1|TRBD2
TGTGCTAGTGGTCCGACACCCTCCTTGCGGGGGGGACGCAATGAGCAGTTCTTC
CASGPTPSLRGGRNEQFF
>12|.|TRBV29-1|TRBJ2-3|.
TGCAGCGTTGAGGCTAGCACAGATACGCAGTATTTT
CSVEASTDTQYF
>14|.|TRBV28|TRBJ2-7|TRBD1
TGTGCCAGCAGTTTAGCACAGGGGGCCCACGAGCAGTACTTC
CASSLAQGAHEQYF
>16|.|TRBV6-4|TRBJ2-3|TRBD2
TGTGCCAGCAGTCGCGGCCTGGGAGGGCTGTTAGATACGCAGTATTTT
CASSRGLGGLLDTQYF